The 23 T cell receptor beta chains reported below all come from one sample, sequenced in a study of OX40 agonist ivuxolimab in advanced cancers. Profiling relied on immunoSEQ multiplex PCR, and the TCRdb table lists in-frame clones only, not all of them. The sample carries 50,000 to 75,000 clones, roughly nine tenths recorded once. Sample: CD4+ or CD8+ T cells sorted from blood, taken in a trial of the OX40 agonist ivuxolimab. Receptors originate from an adult with an advanced solid tumor such as melanoma, head and neck, liver or kidney cancer.

This chain links TRBV5-4 with TRBJ1-1, with 7 bases that match TRBD1. Trimming removed 4 bases from V and 4 bases from J; junction bases left unmatched: 10. Germline CDR1 SGHNT, CDR2 YYREEE (reference sequence). CDR3 length: 15 amino acids. As DNA, the CDR3 is TGTGCCAGCAGCCAAGGTCGGGGACAGAGCACTGAAGCTTTCTTT. As protein: CASSQGRGQSTEAFF.

The J gene is TRBJ2-1, the V gene TRBV5-6; D not resolved. Germline CDR1 is SGHDT and CDR2 is YYEEEE. V lost 1 base to trimming and J lost 6 bases, with 8 bases between them. The CDR3 loop spans 13 amino acids. CDR3: CASSLWRFNEQFF. The CDR3 DNA reads as TGTGCCAGCAGCTTGTGGCGGTTCAATGAGCAGTTCTTC.

The chain combines TRBV6-1 with TRBJ2-3; TRBD2 matches at 11 bases. V gave up 4 bases and J gave up 0 bases; unmatched junction bases: 9. Germline CDR1 reads MNHNS; CDR2 reads SASEGT. The CDR3 totals 18 residues. CDR3 nucleotides: TGTGCCAGCAGTGGCGGGACTAGCGGAACCTTAAGCACAGATACGCAGTATTTT. Translated: CASSGGTSGTLSTDTQYF.

This chain joins TRBV6-5 and TRBJ2-7; TRBD2 matches at 13 bases. With 6 bases clipped from V and 6 bases from J, the junction kept 8 bases outside the gene matches. In germline, CDR1 is MNHEY, CDR2 SVGAGI. The CDR3 has 15 residues. The CDR3 loop reads CASSPKLAGGFEQYF. CDR3 nucleotide sequence: TGTGCCAGCAGCCCCAAACTAGCGGGGGGGTTCGAGCAGTACTTC.

The chain has TRBV6-5 and TRBJ1-5, with a tentative D call TRBD1 (5 bases). This CDR3 has 16 amino acids. Trimming shortened V by 3 bases and J by 6 bases, and 18 bases separated the two germline ends. Germline-derived CDR1 and CDR2 are MNHEY and SVGAGI. CDR3 DNA: TGTGCCAGCAGTTATCAGCGCCCCCGAGGGGCTCAGCCCCAGCATTTT. This sequence encodes CASSYQRPRGAQPQHF.

The rearrangement uses TRBV11-3 and TRBJ2-7; 12 bases align to TRBD2. Germline V gene lookup returns CDR1 SGHNT and CDR2 YENEEA. The CDR3 is made up of 15 amino acids. The junction had 7 bases not matched to a gene; V was cut back by 5 bases and J by 5 bases. DNA for the CDR3: TGTGCCAGCAGCCGTCTAGCGGGAGGGGTCCACGAGCAGTACTTC. It yields the protein CASSRLAGGVHEQYF.

The gene calls are TRBV5-5 and TRBJ2-7; 9 bases match TRBD1. The CDR3 length is 15 residues. V lost 0 bases, J lost 3 bases, and 4 bases stayed unmatched. The germline CDR1 and CDR2 sequences are SGHKS and YYEKEE (reference sequence). The CDR3 here is CASSLAGTGSYEQYF. As DNA, the CDR3 is TGTGCCAGCAGCTTGGCCGGGACAGGGAGCTACGAGCAGTACTTC. The entire variable domain, with the rest obtained from reference TRBV5-5 and TRBJ2-7, is as follows: DAGVTQSPTHLIKTRGQQVTLRCSPISGHKSVSWYQQVLGQGPQFIFQYYEKEERGRGNFPDRFSARQFPNYSSELNVNALLLGDSALYLCASSLAGTGSYEQYFGPGTRLTVT.

The rearrangement joins TRBV6-6 to TRBJ2-7; the match to TRBD2 covers 11 bases. The CDR3 runs 14 residues. The germline CDR1 and CDR2 sequences are MNHNY and SVGAGI (reference sequence). The junction had 7 bases not matched to a gene; V was cut back by 6 bases and J by 6 bases. The CDR3 protein is CASSPLAGEAEQYF. In nucleotides, the CDR3 is TGTGCCAGCAGCCCACTAGCGGGAGAGGCCGAGCAGTACTTC.

The chain carries TRBV6-5 and TRBJ1-2; 9 positions agree with TRBD1. The CDR3 extends over 14 amino acids. Germline values: CDR1 MNHEY, CDR2 SVGAGI. The junction had 9 bases not matched to a gene; V was cut back by 5 bases and J by 8 bases. This CDR3 is CASSTGGAGEGYTF. DNA of the CDR3: TGTGCCAGCAGTACAGGGGGCGCGGGTGAAGGCTACACCTTC.

This clone was observed a handful of times. V usage is TRBV5-1 and J usage is TRBJ2-3; weak D call: TRBD1 (6 bases). CDR1 is SGHRS and CDR2 is YFSETQ in the germline V gene. Trimming removed 1 base from V and 4 bases from J, with 13 bases in between. There are 15 residues in the CDR3. The CDR3, as DNA: TGCGCCAGCAGCTTGACGGACAGTCCCGCAGATACGCAGTATTTT. As protein: CASSLTDSPADTQYF.

The genes are TRBV9 and TRBJ2-1, with 8 nucleotides matching TRBD2. Looked up from germline, CDR1 is SGDLS and CDR2 is YYNGEE. This CDR3 comprises 16 residues. The ends lost 4 bases at V and 5 bases at J; junction bases unmatched: 11. The CDR3 loop is CASSPGGLAAHNEQFF. CDR3 in DNA: TGTGCCAGCAGCCCGGGGGGGCTAGCGGCCCACAATGAGCAGTTCTTC.

The rearrangement uses TRBV11-2 and TRBJ2-5; D tentatively reads TRBD1 or TRBD2 (5 bases each). V lost 1 base, J lost 5 bases, and 11 bases lay in between. Germline values: CDR1 SGHAT, CDR2 FQNNGV. CDR3 length equals 14 residues. As DNA, the CDR3 is TGTGCCAGCAGCTTAGGAAGTTGGGGGGAGACCCAGTACTTC. Translation: CASSLGSWGETQYF.

There are a few counts of this clone. This sequence joins TRBV11-2 and TRBJ1-2, with 8 bases identical to TRBD1. J gave up 8 bases and V 5 bases, and 10 bases lay outside the gene matches. Per the germline V gene, CDR1 is SGHAT and CDR2 is FQNNGV. CDR3 length: 14 amino acids. CDR3 nucleotides: TGTGCCAGCAGCCCGTCGGGACAGGCGGGCGGCTACACCTTC. Translating it yields CASSPSGQAGGYTF.

This chain joins TRBV7-2 and TRBJ1-1, with TRBD1 as a possible D gene (5 bases). V lost 3 bases and J lost 6, with 11 bases in between. The germline V gene encodes CDR1 SGHTA and CDR2 FQGNSA. The CDR3 is made up of 13 amino acids. Here the CDR3 reads CASSFTRGAEAFF. CDR3 nucleotides: TGTGCCAGCAGCTTTACGCGAGGGGCTGAAGCTTTCTTT.

The table lists this clone with a few counts. V is TRBV7-3 and J is TRBJ2-2; D call uncertain. From germline, CDR1 is SGHTA and CDR2 FQGTGA. V was pared by 4 bases and J by 1 base, with 7 bases between. The CDR3 totals 14 residues. The CDR3 DNA reads TGTGCCAGCAGCTCCAGCATGAACACCGGGGAGCTGTTTTTT. It is translated as CASSSSMNTGELFF.

CDR3 sequence reads: CASSYGGIVTEAFF. The CDR3 nucleotides are TGCGCCAGCAGCTATGGAGGGATTGTAACTGAAGCTTTCTTT. The V gene is TRBV5-1, the J gene TRBJ1-1; unclear D gene. There are 14 residues in the CDR3. Trimming left V 3 bases short and J 5 bases short, with 14 bases between. The germline V gene encodes CDR1 SGHRS and CDR2 YFSETQ.

This sequence joins TRBV20-1 and TRBJ1-2; D unresolved. This CDR3 is 9 amino acids long. Germline V lookup: CDR1 DFQATT, CDR2 SNEGSKA (reference sequence). The CDR3 loop reads CRGNYGYTF. In DNA form, the CDR3 reads TGCAGGGGTAACTATGGCTACACCTTC.

The chain combines TRBV5-1 with TRBJ2-2; D may be TRBD1 (6 bases). Per germline, CDR1 SGHRS and CDR2 YFSETQ. This CDR3 region has 18 residues. V lost 4 bases and J lost 0, with 19 bases in between. Here the CDR3 DNA reads TGCGCCAGCAGCAACCCTACAGGGATGGGAGCGAACACCGGGGAGCTGTTTTTT. Translated: CASSNPTGMGANTGELFF.

The V call is TRBV11-3, the J call TRBJ1-5, with D unresolved. The CDR3 has 11 amino acids. Germline V lookup: CDR1 SGHNT, CDR2 YENEEA. Trimming shortened V by 4 bases and J by 10 bases, and 8 bases separated the two germline ends. The CDR3 region has the DNA TGTGCCAGCAGCTCACCGGGACCCCAGCATTTT. The encoded protein is CASSSPGPQHF.

This chain uses TRBV14 with TRBJ1-2, with a weak D call TRBD1 (5 bases). Trimming pared 8 bases from V and 4 bases from J, leaving 11 bases between. Germline V lookup: CDR1 SGHDN, CDR2 FVKESK. The CDR3 sequence is 12 residues long. CDR3 sequence reads: CASRDSSYGYTF. The CDR3 DNA reads as TGTGCCAGCCGGGACTCGAGCTATGGCTACACCTTC.

This clone has only one observation. The chain couples TRBV2 to TRBJ2-3; D is perhaps TRBD1 or TRBD2 (5 bases each). The CDR3 length is 16 residues. CDR1 and CDR2 (germline): SNHLY, FYNNEI. Trimming took 6 bases from V and 4 from J, leaving 20 bases between them. The CDR3 protein is CASRGYGVRVADTQYF. For the CDR3, the DNA is TGTGCCAGCAGGGGCTACGGGGTCAGGGTGGCAGATACGCAGTATTTT.

Comment on this clone: Mismatch with germline at one junction end may stem from a read error. The chain uses TRBV29-1 and TRBJ1-1, with D maybe TRBD1 (6 bases). Germline lookup yields CDR1 SQVTM and CDR2 ANQGSEA. The CDR3 loop spans 12 amino acids. The CDR3 reads CSVGLDSKVRKF. The DNA of the CDR3 is TGCAGCGTTGGACTGGACAGCAAGGTTCGGAAATTT.

Concerning this clone: The same CDR3 also results from other DNA sequences found in this sample. The rearrangement uses TRBV5-1 and TRBJ1-1, with D unresolved. The CDR3 loop spans 14 amino acids. CDR1 and CDR2 from the germline V gene are SGHRS and YFSETQ. V was pared by 0 bases and J by 0 bases, with 6 bases between. As DNA, the CDR3 is TGCGCCAGCAGCTTGGACAGCATGAACACTGAAGCTTTCTTT. Protein: CASSLDSMNTEAFF.